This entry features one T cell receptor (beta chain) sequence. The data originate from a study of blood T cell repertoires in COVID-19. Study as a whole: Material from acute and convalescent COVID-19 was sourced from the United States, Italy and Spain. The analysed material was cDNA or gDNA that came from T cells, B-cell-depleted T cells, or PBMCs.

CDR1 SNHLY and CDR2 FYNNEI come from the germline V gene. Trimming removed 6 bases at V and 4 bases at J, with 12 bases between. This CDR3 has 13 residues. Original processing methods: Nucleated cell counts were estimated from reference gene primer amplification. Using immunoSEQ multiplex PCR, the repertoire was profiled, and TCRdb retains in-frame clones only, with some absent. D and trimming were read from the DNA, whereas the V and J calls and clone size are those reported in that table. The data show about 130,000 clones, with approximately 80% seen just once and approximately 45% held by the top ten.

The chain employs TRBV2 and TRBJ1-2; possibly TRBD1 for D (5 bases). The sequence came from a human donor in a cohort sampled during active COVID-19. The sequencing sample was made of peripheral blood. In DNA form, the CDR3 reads TGTGCCAGCAGAACAGGACAAATCTATGGCTACACCTTC. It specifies CASRTGQIYGYTF.